This T cell receptor beta chain was documented in a study of blood T cell repertoires in COVID-19. Study-wide background: Researchers got acute and convalescent COVID-19 samples from the United States, Italy and Spain. Sources were T cells, B-cell-depleted T cells, or PBMCs; the material itself was cDNA or gDNA.

In the original analysis: The authors estimated nucleated cell counts from reference gene primer amplification. Method: immunoSEQ multiplex PCR; TCRdb's copy keeps in-frame clones and lacks some. The D gene and trimming were derived from the DNA, and the V and J assignments and clone size from that table. The profile shows approximately 100,000 clones, approximately 88% of them singletons. This CDR3 has 15 amino acids. The germline gives CDR1 MNHEY, CDR2 SVGAGI. V lost 2 bases, J lost 7 bases, and 18 bases lay in between. This clone has a single count. The chain joins TRBV6-5 to TRBJ2-7, with D perhaps TRBD1 (6 bases). This TCR came from a human donor in a cohort sampled during active COVID-19. The source material was peripheral blood. CDR3 DNA: TGTGCCAGCAGTTACGCAAACACCGGGACATGGGAGCAGTACTTC. Residues: CASSYANTGTWEQYF.